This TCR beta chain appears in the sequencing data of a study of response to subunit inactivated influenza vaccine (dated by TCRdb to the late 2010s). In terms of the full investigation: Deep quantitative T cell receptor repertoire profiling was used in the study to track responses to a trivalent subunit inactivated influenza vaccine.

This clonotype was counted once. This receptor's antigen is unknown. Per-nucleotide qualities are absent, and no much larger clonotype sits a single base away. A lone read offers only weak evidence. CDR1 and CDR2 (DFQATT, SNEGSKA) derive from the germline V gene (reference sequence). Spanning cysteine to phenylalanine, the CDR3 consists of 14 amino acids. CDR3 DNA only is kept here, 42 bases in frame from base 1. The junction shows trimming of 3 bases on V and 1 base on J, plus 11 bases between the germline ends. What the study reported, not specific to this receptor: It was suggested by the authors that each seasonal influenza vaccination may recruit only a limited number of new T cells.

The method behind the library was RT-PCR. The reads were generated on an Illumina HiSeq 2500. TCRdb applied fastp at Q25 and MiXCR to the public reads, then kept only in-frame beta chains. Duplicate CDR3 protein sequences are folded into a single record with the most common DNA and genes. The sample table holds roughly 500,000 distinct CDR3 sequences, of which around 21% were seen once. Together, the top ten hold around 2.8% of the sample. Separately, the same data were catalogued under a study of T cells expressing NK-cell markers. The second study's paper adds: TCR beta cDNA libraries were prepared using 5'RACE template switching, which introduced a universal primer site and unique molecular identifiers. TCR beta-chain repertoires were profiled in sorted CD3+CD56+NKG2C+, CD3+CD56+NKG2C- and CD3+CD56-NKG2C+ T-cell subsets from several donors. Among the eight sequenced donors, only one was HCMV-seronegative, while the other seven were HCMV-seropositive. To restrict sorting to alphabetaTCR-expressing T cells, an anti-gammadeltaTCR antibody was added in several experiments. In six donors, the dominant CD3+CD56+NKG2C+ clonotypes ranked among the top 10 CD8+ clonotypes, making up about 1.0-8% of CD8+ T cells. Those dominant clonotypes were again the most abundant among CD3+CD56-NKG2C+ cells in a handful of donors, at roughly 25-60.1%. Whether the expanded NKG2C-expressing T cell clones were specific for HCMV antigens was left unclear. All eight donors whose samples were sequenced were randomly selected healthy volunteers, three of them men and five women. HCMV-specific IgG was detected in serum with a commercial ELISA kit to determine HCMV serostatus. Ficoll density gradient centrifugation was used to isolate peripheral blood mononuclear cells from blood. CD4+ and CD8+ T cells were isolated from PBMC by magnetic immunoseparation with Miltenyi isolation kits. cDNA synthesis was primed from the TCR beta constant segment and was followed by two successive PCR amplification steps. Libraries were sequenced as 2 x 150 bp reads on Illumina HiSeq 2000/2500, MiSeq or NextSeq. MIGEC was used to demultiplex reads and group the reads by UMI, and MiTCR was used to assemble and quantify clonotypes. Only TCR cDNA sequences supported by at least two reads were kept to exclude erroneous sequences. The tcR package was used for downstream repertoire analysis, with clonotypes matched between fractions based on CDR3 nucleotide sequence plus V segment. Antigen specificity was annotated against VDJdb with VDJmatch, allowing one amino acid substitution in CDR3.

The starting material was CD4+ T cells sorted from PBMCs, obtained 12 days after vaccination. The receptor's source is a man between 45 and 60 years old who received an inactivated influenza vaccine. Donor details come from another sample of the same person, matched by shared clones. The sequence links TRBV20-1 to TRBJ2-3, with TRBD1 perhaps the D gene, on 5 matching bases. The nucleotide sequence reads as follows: TGCAGTGCTAGCGTGGGGCAGGGCACAGATACGCAGTATTTT. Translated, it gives CSASVGQGTDTQYF.